The next 17 T cell receptor beta chains were all read from a single sample in a study of OX40 agonist ivuxolimab in advanced cancers. Assay used: immunoSEQ multiplex PCR; TCRdb lists only in-frame clones, some missing. The data contain 50,000 to 65,000 clones, approximately 91% of them singletons. The sample in question was CD4+ or CD8+ T cells sorted from blood, obtained in a trial of the OX40 agonist ivuxolimab. These receptors all come from an adult with an advanced solid tumor such as melanoma, head and neck, liver or kidney cancer.

The chain employs TRBV9 and TRBJ1-1, with 7 bases lining up with TRBD1. This CDR3 region has 16 residues. V lost 0 bases and J lost 1; bases outside the gene matches: 6. Germline loops: CDR1 SGDLS, CDR2 YYNGEE. The CDR3 coding sequence is TGTGCCAGCAGCGTAGGGCCAGGGGGTGAGAACACTGAAGCTTTCTTT. Its protein is CASSVGPGGENTEAFF.

CDR3 amino acids: CASSTYRLAVYNEQFF. CDR3 DNA: TGTGCCAGCAGTACCTATAGACTAGCGGTTTACAATGAGCAGTTCTTC. The chain employs TRBV6-6 and TRBJ2-1; 9 nucleotides line up with TRBD2. J was trimmed by 4 bases and V by 5 bases; bases with no gene match: 9. This CDR3 is 16 amino acids long. Germline V gene lookup returns CDR1 MNHNY and CDR2 SVGAGI (reference sequence).

The chain carries TRBV7-9 and TRBJ2-2; 8 bases map to TRBD1. The CDR3 covers 15 residues. Unmatched junction bases numbered 2, after V lost 5 bases and J lost 0 bases. CDR1 SEHNR and CDR2 FQNEAQ come from the germline V gene (reference sequence). CDR3 residues: CASSLDRANTGELFF. The CDR3 region has the DNA TGTGCCAGCAGCCTGGACAGGGCGAACACCGGGGAGCTGTTTTTT.

V is TRBV6-6 and J is TRBJ1-2, with 7 bases lining up with TRBD1. The CDR3 totals 14 residues. The V and J ends lost 7 bases and 3 bases, in that order; junction bases with no gene match: 8. Looked up from germline, CDR1 is MNHNY and CDR2 is SVGAGI (reference sequence). CDR3 amino acids: CASTEAGTDYGYTF. CDR3 in DNA: TGTGCCAGCACCGAGGCAGGGACAGACTATGGCTACACCTTC.

CDR3 residues: CASSQASTNEKLFF. The DNA of the CDR3 is TGTGCCAGTTCACAGGCTTCAACTAATGAAAAACTGTTTTTT. The chain joins TRBV19 to TRBJ1-4, with D possibly being TRBD1 (5 bases). The germline V and J ends were trimmed by 8 bases and 0 bases, with 10 bases remaining between them. This CDR3 contains 14 residues. Germline V gene lookup returns CDR1 LNHDA and CDR2 SQIVND (reference sequence).

This chain joins TRBV7-6 and TRBJ1-5; D gene unclear. The germline gives CDR1 SGHVS, CDR2 FNYEAQ. This CDR3 has 15 residues. V was cut by 3 bases and J by 4 bases, with 13 bases left in between. The CDR3 loop is CASSFPTDSNQPQHF. The CDR3 DNA reads as TGTGCCAGCAGCTTTCCAACAGACTCAAATCAGCCCCAGCATTTT.

This chain links TRBV5-1 with TRBJ2-5; 7 bases agree with TRBD1. CDR1 SGHRS and CDR2 YFSETQ come from the germline V gene. With V trimmed by 2 bases and J by 5 bases, 12 bases remained unmatched. The CDR3 has 16 amino acids. For the CDR3, the DNA is TGCGCCAGCAGCTTAAGGGACAGCGCGCTACGGGAGACCCAGTACTTC. This gives the protein CASSLRDSALRETQYF.

This clone was found once. The V and J genes are TRBV7-2 and TRBJ2-3, with D perhaps assigned TRBD1 or TRBD2 (5 bases each). V was clipped by 5 bases and J by 3 bases, with 12 bases between them. In germline, CDR1 is SGHTA, CDR2 FQGNSA. CDR3 length: 14 residues. CDR3 sequence: CASSPGLPTDTQYF. CDR3 sequence (DNA): TGTGCCAGCAGCCCGGGGCTTCCAACAGATACGCAGTATTTT.

The rearrangement joins TRBV14 to TRBJ2-1; D might be TRBD1 (6 bases). The CDR3 spans 17 residues. In germline, CDR1 is SGHDN, CDR2 FVKESK. The V gene lost 4 bases and the J gene lost 0 bases, with 16 bases spanning the gap. CDR3 bases: TGTGCCAGCAGCCTACCTTCGGGACAAATCTCCTACAATGAGCAGTTCTTC. The encoded protein is CASSLPSGQISYNEQFF.

This clone appeared a single time. The chain recombines TRBV11-3 with TRBJ2-2; D unresolved. The ends were cut back, 6 bases at V and 1 base at J, with 9 bases in the middle. The CDR3 has 14 residues. From germline, CDR1 is SGHNT and CDR2 YENEEA. The CDR3 region has the DNA TGTGCCAGCAGGGAGACACTGAACACCGGGGAGCTGTTTTTT. The encoded protein is CASRETLNTGELFF. Together with reference TRBV11-3 and TRBJ2-2, the CDR3 gives the full variable domain: EAGVVQSPRYKIIEKKQPVAFWCNPISGHNTLYWYLQNLGQGPELLIRYENEEAVDDSQLPKDRFSAERLKGVDSTLKIQPAELGDSAVYLCASRETLNTGELFFGEGSRLTVL.

This clone was found once. This rearrangement joins TRBV19 to TRBJ1-6; D remains ambiguous. Germline-derived CDR1 and CDR2 are LNHDA and SQIVND (reference sequence). The CDR3 runs 16 residues. Trimming pared 4 bases from V and 7 bases from J, leaving 17 bases between. The CDR3 bases are TGTGCCAGTAGTACGGGAGGACTCATCCCAAATTCACCCCTCCACTTT. Encoded protein: CASSTGGLIPNSPLHF.

V gene TRBV28 combines with J gene TRBJ2-3; 9 nucleotides line up with TRBD2. Germline trimming cut 6 bases from V and 0 bases from J; bases unmatched to any gene: 4. CDR3 length: 15 residues. The germline V gene encodes CDR1 MDHEN and CDR2 SYDVKM. CDR3 sequence: CASRVSGGSTDTQYF. CDR3 in DNA: TGTGCCAGCAGGGTCAGCGGGGGGAGCACAGATACGCAGTATTTT.

This clone was seen a single time. This chain joins TRBV6-5 and TRBJ2-1; 8 bases line up with TRBD2. CDR1 MNHEY and CDR2 SVGAGI come from the germline V gene. The CDR3 runs 14 residues. V was pared by 6 bases and J by 9 bases, with 10 bases of the junction left unmatched. The CDR3 here is CASSAAGLVSEQFF. The CDR3 bases are TGTGCCAGCAGCGCCGCGGGACTAGTCAGTGAGCAGTTCTTC.

The V and J genes are TRBV28 and TRBJ1-5, with TRBD1 identical over 12 bases. J gave up 2 bases and V 5 bases, and 7 bases lay outside the gene matches. Germline V CDR1 and CDR2: MDHEN, SYDVKM. This CDR3 has 17 amino acids. CDR3 sequence: CASSTAGTGGRNQPQHF. The CDR3 coding sequence is TGTGCCAGCAGTACTGCCGGGACAGGGGGCCGCAATCAGCCCCAGCATTTT.

The chain employs TRBV15 and TRBJ2-7, with TRBD1 matching 9 bases. V shed 2 bases, J shed 1 base, and the junction held 3 bases outside the gene matches. The CDR3 has 15 residues. Per germline, CDR1 LNHNV and CDR2 YYDKDF (reference sequence). CDR3 in DNA: TGTGCCACCAGCAGACAACAGGGGGCGTCCTACGAGCAGTACTTC. This gives the protein CATSRQQGASYEQYF.

The V gene is TRBV29-1, the J gene TRBJ2-4; a weak D match, TRBD1 (6 bases). The CDR3 consists of 18 residues. Trimming left V 6 bases short and J 0 bases short, with 24 bases between. In germline, CDR1 is SQVTM, CDR2 ANQGSEA. CDR3 protein: CSVESTGPSPIAKNIQYF. CDR3 bases: TGCAGCGTCGAATCGACAGGTCCGTCACCTATAGCCAAAAACATTCAGTACTTC.

This clone showed up just once. The rearrangement links TRBV2 to TRBJ2-7; D is tentatively TRBD1 or TRBD2 (5 bases each). The CDR3 has 13 amino acids. Germline loops: CDR1 SNHLY, CDR2 FYNNEI. The ends were cut back, 5 bases at V and 3 bases at J, with 11 bases in the middle. As DNA, the CDR3 is TGTGCCAGCAGTCCAAATGGGGGCTACGAGCAGTACTTC. Translating it yields CASSPNGGYEQYF.